This TCR beta chain originates from a study of T-cell reconstitution after alpha-beta-depleted transplantation in children. Preparing the TCRbeta library involved the use of unique molecular identifiers. TCRdb re-derived calls from the PCR reads in MiXCR, one entry per CDR3 protein. The sample has 640,000 or so distinct CDR3 sequences, around 17% seen once. Germline CDR1 SGHRS, CDR2 YFSETQ. The CDR3 totals 16 residues. J gave up 0 bases and V 0 bases, and 3 bases lay outside the gene matches. The TCR sequence derives from a human donor who donated a stem cell graft to a child with acute myeloid leukemia. Sequencing was performed on PBMCs from the stem cell graft donor, taken from the stem cell graft. This chain connects TRBV5-1 to TRBJ2-3; 8 bases match TRBD1. Written as DNA, the CDR3 is TGCGCCAGCAGCTTGGGGACAGGGATGAGCACAGATACGCAGTATTTT. Translating gives CASSLGTGMSTDTQYF. The full variable domain, rest sourced from reference TRBV5-1 and TRBJ2-3, is KAGVTQTPRYLIKTRGQQVTLSCSPISGHRSVSWYQQTPGQGLQFLFEYFSETQRNKGNFPGRFSGRQFSNSRSEMNVSTLELGDSALYLCASSLGTGMSTDTQYFGPGTRLTVL.